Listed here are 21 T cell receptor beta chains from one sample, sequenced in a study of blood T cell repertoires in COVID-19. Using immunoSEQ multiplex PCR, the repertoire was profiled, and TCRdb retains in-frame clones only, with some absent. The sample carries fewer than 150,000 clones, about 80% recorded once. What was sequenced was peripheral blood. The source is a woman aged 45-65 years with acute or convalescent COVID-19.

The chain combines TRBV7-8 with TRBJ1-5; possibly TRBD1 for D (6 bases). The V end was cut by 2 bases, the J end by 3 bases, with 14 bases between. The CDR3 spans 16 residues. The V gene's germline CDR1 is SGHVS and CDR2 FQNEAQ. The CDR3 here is CASSLRDITYNQPQHF. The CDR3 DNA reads TGTGCCAGCAGCTTAAGGGACATCACTTACAATCAGCCCCAGCATTTT.

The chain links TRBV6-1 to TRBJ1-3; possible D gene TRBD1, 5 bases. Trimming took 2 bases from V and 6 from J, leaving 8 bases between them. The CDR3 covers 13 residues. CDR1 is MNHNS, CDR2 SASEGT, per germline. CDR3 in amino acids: CASSEQGANTIYF. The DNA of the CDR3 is TGTGCCAGCAGTGAACAGGGTGCAAACACCATATATTTT.

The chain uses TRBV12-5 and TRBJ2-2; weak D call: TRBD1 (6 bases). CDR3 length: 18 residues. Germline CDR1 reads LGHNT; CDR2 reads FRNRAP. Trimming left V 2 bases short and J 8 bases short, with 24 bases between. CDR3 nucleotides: TGTGCTAGTGGTTTGTACAAAACAGGGTTCCTCTCTCTGGGGGAGCTGTTTTTT. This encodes CASGLYKTGFLSLGELFF.

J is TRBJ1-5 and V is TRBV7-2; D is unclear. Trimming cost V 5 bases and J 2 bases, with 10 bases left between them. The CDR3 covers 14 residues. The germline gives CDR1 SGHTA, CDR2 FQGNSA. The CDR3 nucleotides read TGTGCCAGCAGCGCCCGGGAAGGCAATCAGCCCCAGCATTTT. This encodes CASSAREGNQPQHF.

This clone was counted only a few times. The CDR3 loop reads CASSVGQESSGNTIYF. DNA of the CDR3: TGTGCCAGCAGCGTGGGACAGGAGAGCTCTGGAAACACCATATATTTT. V gene TRBV9 combines with J gene TRBJ1-3, with 8 bases identical to TRBD1. With V trimmed by 2 bases and J by 0 bases, 4 bases remained unmatched. The CDR3 runs 16 residues. From germline, CDR1 is SGDLS and CDR2 YYNGEE. Full variable domain (missing parts from reference TRBV9 and TRBJ1-3): DSGVTQTPKHLITATGQRVTLRCSPRSGDLSVYWYQQSLDQGLQFLIQYYNGEERAKGNILERFSAQQFPDLHSELNLSSLELGDSALYFCASSVGQESSGNTIYFGEGSWLTVV.

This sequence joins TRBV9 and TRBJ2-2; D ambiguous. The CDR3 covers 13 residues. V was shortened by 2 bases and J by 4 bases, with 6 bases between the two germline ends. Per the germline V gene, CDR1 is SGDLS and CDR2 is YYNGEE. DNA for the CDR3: TGTGCCAGCAGCGTCGCGCTCACCGGGGAGCTGTTTTTT. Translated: CASSVALTGELFF.

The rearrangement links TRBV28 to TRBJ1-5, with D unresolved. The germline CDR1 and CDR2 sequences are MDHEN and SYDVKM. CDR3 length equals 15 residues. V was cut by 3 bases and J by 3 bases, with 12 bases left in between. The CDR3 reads CASSLGLPLNQPQHF. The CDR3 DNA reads TGTGCCAGCAGTTTGGGCCTCCCACTCAATCAGCCCCAGCATTTT.

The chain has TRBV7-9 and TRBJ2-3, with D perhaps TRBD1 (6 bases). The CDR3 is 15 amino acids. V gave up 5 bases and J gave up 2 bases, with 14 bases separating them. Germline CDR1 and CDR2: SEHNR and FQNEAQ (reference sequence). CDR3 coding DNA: TGTGCCAGCAGCCCCCTACAGGGACCCACAGATACGCAGTATTTT. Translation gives CASSPLQGPTDTQYF.

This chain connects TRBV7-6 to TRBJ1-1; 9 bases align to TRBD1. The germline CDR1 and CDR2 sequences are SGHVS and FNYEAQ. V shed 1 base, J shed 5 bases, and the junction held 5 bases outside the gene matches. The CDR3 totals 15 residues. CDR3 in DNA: TGTGCCAGCAGCTTAGGACAGGGGGGGAATACTGAAGCTTTCTTT. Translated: CASSLGQGGNTEAFF.

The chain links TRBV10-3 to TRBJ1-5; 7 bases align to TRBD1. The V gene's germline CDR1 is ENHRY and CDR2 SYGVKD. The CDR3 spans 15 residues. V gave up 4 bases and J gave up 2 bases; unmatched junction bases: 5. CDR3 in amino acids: CAISATTGGNQPQHF. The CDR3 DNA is TGTGCCATCAGTGCCACCACAGGGGGCAATCAGCCCCAGCATTTT.

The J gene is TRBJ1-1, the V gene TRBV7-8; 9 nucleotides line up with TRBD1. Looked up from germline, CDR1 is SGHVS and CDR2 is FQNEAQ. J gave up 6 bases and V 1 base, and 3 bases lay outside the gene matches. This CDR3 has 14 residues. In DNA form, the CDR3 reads TGTGCCAGCAGCTTAGGGGACAGGGACGCTGAAGCTTTCTTT. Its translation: CASSLGDRDAEAFF. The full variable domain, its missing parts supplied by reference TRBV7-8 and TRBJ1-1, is GAGVSQSPRYKVAKRGQDVALRCDPISGHVSLFWYQQALGQGPEFLTYFQNEAQLDKSGLPSDRFFAERPEGSVSTLKIQRTQQEDSAVYLCASSLGDRDAEAFFGQGTRLTVV.

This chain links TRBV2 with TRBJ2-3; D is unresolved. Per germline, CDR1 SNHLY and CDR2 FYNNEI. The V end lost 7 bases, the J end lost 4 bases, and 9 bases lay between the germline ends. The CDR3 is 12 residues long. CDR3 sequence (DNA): TGTGCCAGCAAGCTTGCCTCAGATACGCAGTATTTT. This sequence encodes CASKLASDTQYF.

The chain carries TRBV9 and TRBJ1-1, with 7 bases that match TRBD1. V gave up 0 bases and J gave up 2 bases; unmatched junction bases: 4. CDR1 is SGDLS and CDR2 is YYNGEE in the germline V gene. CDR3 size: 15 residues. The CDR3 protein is CASSVEPGGNTEAFF. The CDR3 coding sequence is TGTGCCAGCAGCGTAGAACCAGGGGGAAACACTGAAGCTTTCTTT.

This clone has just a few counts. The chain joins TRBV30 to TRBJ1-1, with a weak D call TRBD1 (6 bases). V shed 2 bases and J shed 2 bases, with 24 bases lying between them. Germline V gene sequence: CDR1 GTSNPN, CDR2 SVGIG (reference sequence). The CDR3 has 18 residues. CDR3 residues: CAWSKQGLVDRRNTEAFF. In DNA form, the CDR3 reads TGTGCCTGGAGTAAACAGGGTTTGGTGGACAGAAGAAACACTGAAGCTTTCTTT.

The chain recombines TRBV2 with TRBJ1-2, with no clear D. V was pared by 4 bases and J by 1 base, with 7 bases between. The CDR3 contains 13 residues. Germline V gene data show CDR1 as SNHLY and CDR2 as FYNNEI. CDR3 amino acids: CASSVRINYGYTF. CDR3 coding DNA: TGTGCCAGCAGTGTCAGGATTAACTATGGCTACACCTTC.

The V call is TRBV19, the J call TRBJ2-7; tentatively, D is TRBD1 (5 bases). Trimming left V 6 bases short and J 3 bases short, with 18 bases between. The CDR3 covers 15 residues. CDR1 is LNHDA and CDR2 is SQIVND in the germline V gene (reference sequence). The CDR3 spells CASRGLTQSGYEQYF. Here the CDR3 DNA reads TGTGCCAGTAGGGGGCTCACACAATCCGGCTACGAGCAGTACTTC.

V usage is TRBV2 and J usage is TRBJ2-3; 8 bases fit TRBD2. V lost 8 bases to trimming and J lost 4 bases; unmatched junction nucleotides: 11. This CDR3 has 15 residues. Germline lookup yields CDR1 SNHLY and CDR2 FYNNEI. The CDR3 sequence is CASWAGTSQSDTQYF. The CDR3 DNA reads TGTGCCAGCTGGGCCGGGACTAGTCAGTCAGATACGCAGTATTTT.

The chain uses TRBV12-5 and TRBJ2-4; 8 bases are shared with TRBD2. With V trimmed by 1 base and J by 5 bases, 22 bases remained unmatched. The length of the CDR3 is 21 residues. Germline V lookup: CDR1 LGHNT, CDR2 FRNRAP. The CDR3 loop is CASGLDTGGLRGLGVQNIQYF. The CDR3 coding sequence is TGTGCTAGTGGTTTGGACACGGGTGGTCTCCGGGGACTAGGGGTTCAAAACATTCAGTACTTC.

The CDR3 bases are TGTGCCAGCAGTTACCGGCCAGCGGAGATAACCTACAATGAGCAGTTCTTC. Translating gives CASSYRPAEITYNEQFF. The chain is built from TRBV6-2 or TRBV6-3 and TRBJ2-1; D is perhaps TRBD2 (5 bases). Germline assignment: CDR1 MNHEY and CDR2 SVGEGT. This CDR3 contains 17 residues. V dropped 2 bases and J dropped 2 bases, with 16 bases sitting between them.

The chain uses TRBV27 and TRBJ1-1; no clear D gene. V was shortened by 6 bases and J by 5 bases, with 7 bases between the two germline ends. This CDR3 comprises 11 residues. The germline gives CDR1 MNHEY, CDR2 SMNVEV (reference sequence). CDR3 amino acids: CASSRWTEAFF. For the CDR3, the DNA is TGTGCCAGCAGCCGGTGGACTGAAGCTTTCTTT.

CDR3 in amino acids: CASSYTSGSDTGELFF. In DNA, the CDR3 is TGTGCCAGCAGTTATACGTCGGGGTCGGACACCGGGGAGCTGTTTTTT. The gene calls are TRBV6-2 or TRBV6-3 and TRBJ2-2, with a tentative D call TRBD2 (5 bases). Trimming took off 3 bases at V and 3 bases at J, with 14 bases between the two ends. This CDR3 contains 16 residues. Germline CDR1 MNHEY, CDR2 SVGEGT.